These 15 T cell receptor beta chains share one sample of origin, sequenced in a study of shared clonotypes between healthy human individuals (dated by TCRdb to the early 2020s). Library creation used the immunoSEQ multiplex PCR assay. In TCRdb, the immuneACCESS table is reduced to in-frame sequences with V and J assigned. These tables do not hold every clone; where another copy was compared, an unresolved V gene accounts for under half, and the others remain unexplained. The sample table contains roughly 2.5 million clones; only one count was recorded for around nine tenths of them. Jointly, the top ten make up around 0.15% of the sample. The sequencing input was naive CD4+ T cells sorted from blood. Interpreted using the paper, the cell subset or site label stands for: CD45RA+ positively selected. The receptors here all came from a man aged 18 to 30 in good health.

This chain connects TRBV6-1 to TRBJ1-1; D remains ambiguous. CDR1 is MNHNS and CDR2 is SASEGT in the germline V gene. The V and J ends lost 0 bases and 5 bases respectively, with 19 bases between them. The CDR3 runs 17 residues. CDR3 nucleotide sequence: TGTGCCAGCAGTGAAGCGTTCATTGAAGCGTGGAGGACTGAAGCTTTCTTT. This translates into CASSEAFIEAWRTEAFF.

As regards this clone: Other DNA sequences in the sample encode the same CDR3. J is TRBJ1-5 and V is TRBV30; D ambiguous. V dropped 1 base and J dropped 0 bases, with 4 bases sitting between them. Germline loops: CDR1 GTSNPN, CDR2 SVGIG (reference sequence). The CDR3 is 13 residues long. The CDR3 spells CAWSESSNQPQHF. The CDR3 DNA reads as TGTGCCTGGAGTGAGAGTAGCAATCAGCCCCAGCATTTT.

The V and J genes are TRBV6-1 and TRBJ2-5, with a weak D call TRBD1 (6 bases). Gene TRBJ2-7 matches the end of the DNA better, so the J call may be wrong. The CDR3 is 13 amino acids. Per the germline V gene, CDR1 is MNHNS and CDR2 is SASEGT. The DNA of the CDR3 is TGTGCCAGCAGTGAAAGGGGGACATCCGAGCAGTACTTC. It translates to CASSERGTSEQYF.

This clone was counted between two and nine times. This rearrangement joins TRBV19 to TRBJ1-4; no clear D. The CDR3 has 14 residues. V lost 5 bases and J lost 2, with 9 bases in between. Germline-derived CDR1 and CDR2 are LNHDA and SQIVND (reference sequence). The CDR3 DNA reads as TGTGCCAGTAGTGAGCGGACTACTAATGAAAAACTGTTTTTT. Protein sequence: CASSERTTNEKLFF.

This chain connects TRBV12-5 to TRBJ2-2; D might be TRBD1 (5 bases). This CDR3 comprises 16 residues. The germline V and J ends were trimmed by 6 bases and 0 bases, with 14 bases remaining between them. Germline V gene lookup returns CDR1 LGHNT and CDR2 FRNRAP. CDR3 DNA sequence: TGTGCTAGTGGCCCTATAGGGGTGGCGAACACCGGGGAGCTGTTTTTT. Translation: CASGPIGVANTGELFF. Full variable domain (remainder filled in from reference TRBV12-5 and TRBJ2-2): DARVTQTPRHKVTEMGQEVTMRCQPILGHNTVFWYRQTMMQGLELLAYFRNRAPLDDSGMPKDRFSAEMPDATLATLKIQPSEPRDSAVYFCASGPIGVANTGELFFGEGSRLTVL.

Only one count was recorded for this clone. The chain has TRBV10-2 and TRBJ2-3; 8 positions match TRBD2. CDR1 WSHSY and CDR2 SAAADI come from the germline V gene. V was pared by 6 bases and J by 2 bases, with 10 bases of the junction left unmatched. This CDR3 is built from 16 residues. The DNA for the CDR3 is TGCGCCAGCAGCGAAAGAGCGGGGGTGATCACAGATACGCAGTATTTT. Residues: CASSERAGVITDTQYF.

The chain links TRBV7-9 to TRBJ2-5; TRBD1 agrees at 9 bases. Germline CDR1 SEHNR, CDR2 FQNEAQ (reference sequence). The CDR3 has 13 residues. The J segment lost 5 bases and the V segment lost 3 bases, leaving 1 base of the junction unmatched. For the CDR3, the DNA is TGTGCCAGCAGCTTCGGGACAGGGGAGACCCAGTACTTC. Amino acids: CASSFGTGETQYF.

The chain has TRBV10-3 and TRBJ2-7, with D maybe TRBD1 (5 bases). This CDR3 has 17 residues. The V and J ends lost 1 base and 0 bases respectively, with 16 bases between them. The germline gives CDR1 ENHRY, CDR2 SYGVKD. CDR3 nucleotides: TGTGCCATCAGTGAGTTTTTTGGGGCCGGACACTCCTACGAGCAGTACTTC. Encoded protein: CAISEFFGAGHSYEQYF.

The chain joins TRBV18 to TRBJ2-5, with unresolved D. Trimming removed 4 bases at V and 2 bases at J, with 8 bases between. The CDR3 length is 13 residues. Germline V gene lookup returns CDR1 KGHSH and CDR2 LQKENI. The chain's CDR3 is CASSRATQETQYF. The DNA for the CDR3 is TGTGCCAGCTCACGGGCTACACAAGAGACCCAGTACTTC.

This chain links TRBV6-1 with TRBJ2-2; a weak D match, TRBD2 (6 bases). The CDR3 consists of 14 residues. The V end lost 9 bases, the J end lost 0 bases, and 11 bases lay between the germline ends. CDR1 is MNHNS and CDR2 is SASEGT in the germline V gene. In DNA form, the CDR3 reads TGTGCCAGTATACGGGGGACGAACACCGGGGAGCTGTTTTTT. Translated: CASIRGTNTGELFF.

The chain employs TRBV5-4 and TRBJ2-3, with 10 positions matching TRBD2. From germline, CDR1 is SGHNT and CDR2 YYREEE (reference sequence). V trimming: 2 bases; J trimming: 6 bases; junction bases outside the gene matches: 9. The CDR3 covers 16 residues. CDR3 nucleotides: TGTGCCAGCAGCTTACCACCTAGCGGGGGTGCGGATACGCAGTATTTT. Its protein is CASSLPPSGGADTQYF.

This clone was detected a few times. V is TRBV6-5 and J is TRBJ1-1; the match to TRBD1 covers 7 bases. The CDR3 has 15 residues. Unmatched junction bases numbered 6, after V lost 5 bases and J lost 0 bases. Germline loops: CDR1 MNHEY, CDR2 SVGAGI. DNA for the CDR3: TGTGCCAGCAGTCCAGGGGGGTGGCTGAACACTGAAGCTTTCTTT. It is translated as CASSPGGWLNTEAFF.

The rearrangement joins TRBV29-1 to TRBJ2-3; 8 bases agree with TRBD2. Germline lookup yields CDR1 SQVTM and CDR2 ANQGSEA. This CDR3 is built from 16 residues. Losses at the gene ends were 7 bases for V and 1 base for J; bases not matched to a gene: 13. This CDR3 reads CSAAGGGVGGTDTQYF. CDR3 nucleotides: TGCAGCGCCGCGGGGGGCGGGGTGGGTGGCACAGATACGCAGTATTTT.

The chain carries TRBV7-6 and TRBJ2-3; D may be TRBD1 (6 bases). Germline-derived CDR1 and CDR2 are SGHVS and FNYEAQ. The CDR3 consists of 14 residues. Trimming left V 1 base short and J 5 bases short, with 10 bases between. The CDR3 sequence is CASSLEQGVDTQYF. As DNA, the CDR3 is TGTGCCAGCAGCTTAGAACAGGGAGTAGATACGCAGTATTTT.

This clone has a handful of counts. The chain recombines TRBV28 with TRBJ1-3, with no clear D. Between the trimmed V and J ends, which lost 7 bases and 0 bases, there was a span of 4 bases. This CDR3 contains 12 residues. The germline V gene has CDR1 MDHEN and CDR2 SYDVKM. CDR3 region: CASNDSGNTIYF. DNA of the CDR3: TGTGCCAGCAACGACTCTGGAAACACCATATATTTT.